Below, one T cell receptor beta chain is given with its context. The data stem from a study of T cells in Graves' hyperthyroidism and ophthalmopathy. CDR1 and CDR2 (germline): DFQATT, SNEGSKA (reference sequence). Trimming took 0 bases from V and 4 from J, leaving 15 bases between them. There are 15 residues in the CDR3. In the ophthalmopathy cohort, Clinical Activity Score was at least 3, NOSPECS grade at least 4, and duration under 3 months. The PBMCs studied were ones that came from about 10 ml fresh peripheral blood. There were TCR beta CDR3 regions amplified from RNA transcripts. First-round RT-PCR with HTBI primers amplified the TCR CDR3 region. TCRdb redid the calling of the multiplex PCR reads with MiXCR, one entry per CDR3 protein. This table has approximately 570,000 distinct CDR3 sequences, around 20% appearing once.

This clonotype was sampled from a man in his forties with Graves' ophthalmopathy. The rearrangement uses TRBV20-1 and TRBJ2-5; perhaps D is TRBD1 or TRBD2 (5 bases each). The sequenced sample consisted of blood. The CDR3 coding sequence is TGCAGTGCTAGAGATGATTTGGGGGTGGGAGAGACCCAGTACTTC. The encoded protein is CSARDDLGVGETQYF.